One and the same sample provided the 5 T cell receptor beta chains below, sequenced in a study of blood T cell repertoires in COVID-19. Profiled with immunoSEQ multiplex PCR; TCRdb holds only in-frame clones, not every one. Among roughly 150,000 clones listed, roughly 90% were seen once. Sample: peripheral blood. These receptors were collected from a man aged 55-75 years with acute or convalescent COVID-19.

The CDR3 region is CASSLRVIQGFAGELFF. In DNA form, the CDR3 reads TGTGCCAGCAGCTTGAGAGTAATCCAGGGCTTCGCCGGGGAGCTGTTTTTT. The rearrangement joins TRBV5-4 to TRBJ2-2; TRBD1 is a possible D gene (5 bases). The CDR3 runs 17 residues. CDR1 is SGHNT, CDR2 YYREEE, per germline (reference sequence). The V end lost 1 base, the J end lost 6 bases, and 19 bases lay between the germline ends.

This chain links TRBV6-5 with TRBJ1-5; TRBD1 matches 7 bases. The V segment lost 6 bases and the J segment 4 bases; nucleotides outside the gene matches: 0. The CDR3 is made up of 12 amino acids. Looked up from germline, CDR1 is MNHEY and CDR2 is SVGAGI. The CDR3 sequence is CASRQGNQPQHF. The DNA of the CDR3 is TGTGCCAGCAGACAGGGGAATCAGCCCCAGCATTTT.

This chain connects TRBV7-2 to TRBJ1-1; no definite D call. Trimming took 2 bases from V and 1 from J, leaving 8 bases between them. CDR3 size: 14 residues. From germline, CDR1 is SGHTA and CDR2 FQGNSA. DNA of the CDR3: TGTGCCAGCAGCTTATTCGCGGGGAACACTGAAGCTTTCTTT. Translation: CASSLFAGNTEAFF.

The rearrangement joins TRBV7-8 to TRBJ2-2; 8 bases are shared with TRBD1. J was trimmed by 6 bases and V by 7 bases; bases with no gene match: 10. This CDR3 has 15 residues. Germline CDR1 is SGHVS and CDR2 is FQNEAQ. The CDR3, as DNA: TGTGCCAGCACCGAGGGCAGGGGGCCCCCCGGGGAGCTGTTTTTT. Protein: CASTEGRGPPGELFF.

CDR3 protein: CASSPDRNYGYTF. As DNA, the CDR3 is TGTGCCAGCAGCCCGGACAGGAACTATGGCTACACCTTC. J is TRBJ1-2 and V is TRBV11-2, with 7 bases matching TRBD1. Trimming at V came to 5 bases and at J to 2 bases, leaving 2 bases not matched to a gene. This CDR3 has 13 amino acids. CDR1 SGHAT and CDR2 FQNNGV come from the germline V gene.